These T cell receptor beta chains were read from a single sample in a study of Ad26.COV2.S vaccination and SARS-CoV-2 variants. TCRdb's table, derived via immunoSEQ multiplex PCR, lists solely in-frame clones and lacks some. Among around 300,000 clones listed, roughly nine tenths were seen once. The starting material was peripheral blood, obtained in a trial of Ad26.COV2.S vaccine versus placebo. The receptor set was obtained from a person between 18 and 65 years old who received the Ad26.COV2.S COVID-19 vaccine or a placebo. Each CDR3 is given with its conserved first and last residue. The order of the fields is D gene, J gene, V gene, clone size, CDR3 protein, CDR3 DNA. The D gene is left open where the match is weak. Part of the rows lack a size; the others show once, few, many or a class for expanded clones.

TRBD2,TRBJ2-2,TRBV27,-,CASSLASGTGELFF,TGTGCCAGCAGTTTGGCTAGCGGCACCGGGGAGCTGTTTTTT
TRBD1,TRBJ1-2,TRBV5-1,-,CASSTWTGGGYGYTF,TGCGCCAGCAGCACCTGGACAGGGGGCGGCTATGGCTACACCTTC
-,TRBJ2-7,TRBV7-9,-,CASTGTLTFYEQYF,TGTGCCAGCACCGGGACCCTTACATTCTACGAGCAGTACTTC
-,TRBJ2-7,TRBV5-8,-,CASSLVGTYYEQYF,TGTGCCAGCAGCTTGGTAGGGACCTACTACGAGCAGTACTTC
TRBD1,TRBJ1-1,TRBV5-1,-,CASSPWDSNTEAFF,TGCGCCAGCAGCCCGTGGGACAGCAACACTGAAGCTTTCTTT
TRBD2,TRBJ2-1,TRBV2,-,CASGGDWNEQFF,TGTGCCAGCGGGGGGGATTGGAATGAGCAGTTCTTC
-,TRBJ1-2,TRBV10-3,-,CAITVRTADNYGYTF,TGTGCCATCACGGTGAGGACAGCAGATAACTATGGCTACACCTTC
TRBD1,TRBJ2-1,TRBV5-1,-,CASSLSRDRVDNEQFF,TGCGCCAGCAGCTTAAGCCGGGACAGGGTTGACAATGAGCAGTTCTTC
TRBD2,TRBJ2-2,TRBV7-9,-,CASAGRVGTGELFF,TGTGCCAGCGCGGGGAGGGTCGGCACCGGGGAGCTGTTTTTT
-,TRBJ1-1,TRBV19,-,CASREGRTNTEAFF,TGTGCCAGTAGAGAGGGCAGGACGAACACTGAAGCTTTCTTT
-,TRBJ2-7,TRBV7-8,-,CASSLGGWAEQYF,TGTGCCAGCAGCTTAGGGGGGTGGGCCGAGCAGTACTTC
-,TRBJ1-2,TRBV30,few,CACYSSNYGYTF,TGTGCCTGCTACAGTTCTAACTATGGCTACACCTTC
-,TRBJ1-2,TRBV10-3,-,CAIRTLTNYGYTF,TGTGCCATCAGGACACTGACTAACTATGGCTACACCTTC
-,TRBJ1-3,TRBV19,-,CASIEQRSPGNTIYF,TGTGCCAGTATAGAACAACGCTCACCTGGAAACACCATATATTTT
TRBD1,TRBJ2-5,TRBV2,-,CASSRQRDRVKETQYF,TGTGCCAGCAGTCGACAGAGGGACAGGGTTAAAGAGACCCAGTACTTC
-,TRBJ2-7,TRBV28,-,CASALLWAYEQYF,TGTGCCAGCGCCCTTCTCTGGGCCTACGAGCAGTACTTC
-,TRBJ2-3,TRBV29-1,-,CSVVGGARDTQYF,TGCAGCGTTGTAGGGGGAGCAAGGGATACGCAGTATTTT
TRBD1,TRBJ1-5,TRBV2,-,CASSTGTGETYSNQPQHF,TGTGCCAGCAGCACCGGGACAGGGGAAACATATAGCAATCAGCCCCAGCATTTT
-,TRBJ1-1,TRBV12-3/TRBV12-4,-,CASSFPNTEAFF,TGTGCCAGCAGTTTCCCGAACACTGAAGCTTTCTTT
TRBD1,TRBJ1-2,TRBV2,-,CASTPDGTGAFVANYGYTF,TGTGCCAGCACCCCGGACGGGACAGGGGCCTTTGTAGCTAACTATGGCTACACCTTC
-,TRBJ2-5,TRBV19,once,CASSEGLVTQETQYF,TGTGCCAGTAGTGAGGGACTCGTAACGCAAGAGACCCAGTACTTC
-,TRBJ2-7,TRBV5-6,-,CASSLRRYEQYF,TGTGCCAGCAGCTTGCGGCGCTACGAGCAGTACTTC
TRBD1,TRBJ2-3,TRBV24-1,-,CATSDSRGPPDTQYF,TGTGCCACCAGTGATTCAAGGGGGCCCCCAGATACGCAGTATTTT
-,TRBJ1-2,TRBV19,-,CASGAGHNYGYTF,TGTGCCAGCGGGGCCGGCCATAACTATGGCTACACCTTC
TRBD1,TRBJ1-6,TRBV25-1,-,CASSGRGPSPLHF,TGTGCCAGCAGTGGCAGGGGGCCCTCACCCCTCCACTTT
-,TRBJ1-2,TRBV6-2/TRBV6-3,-,CASSYSIQDPLIYGYTF,TGTGCCAGCAGTTACTCCATCCAGGACCCTTTAATCTATGGCTACACCTTC
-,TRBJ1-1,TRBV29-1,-,CSVVLLGFEAFF,TGCAGCGTTGTGTTACTCGGTTTTGAAGCTTTCTTT
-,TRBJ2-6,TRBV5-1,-,CASSLGAGANVLTF,TGCGCCAGCAGCTTAGGAGCCGGGGCCAACGTCCTGACTTTC
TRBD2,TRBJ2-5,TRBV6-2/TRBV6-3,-,CASSRSGGGLVQYF,TGTGCCAGCAGTCGGAGCGGGGGAGGCCTGGTCCAGTACTTC
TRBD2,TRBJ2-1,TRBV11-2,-,CASSSPPGSGSYNEQFF,TGTGCCAGCAGCTCCCCGCCGGGTAGCGGGTCCTACAATGAGCAGTTCTTC
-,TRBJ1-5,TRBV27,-,CASSPQEGGIRGNQPQHF,TGTGCCAGCAGCCCCCAGGAGGGGGGAATAAGGGGCAATCAGCCCCAGCATTTT
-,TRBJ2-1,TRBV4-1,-,CASGQRLSQDNEQFF,TGCGCCAGCGGCCAGCGACTCAGCCAGGACAATGAGCAGTTCTTC
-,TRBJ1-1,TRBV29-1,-,CSVEWVAGQTPNTEAFF,TGCAGCGTTGAATGGGTCGCCGGACAAACCCCGAACACTGAAGCTTTCTTT
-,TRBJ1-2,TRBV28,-,CASSLATNYGYTF,TGTGCCAGCAGTTTAGCGACAAACTATGGCTACACCTTC
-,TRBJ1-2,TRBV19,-,CASSPRPYGYTF,TGTGCCAGTAGTCCCCGCCCATATGGCTACACCTTC
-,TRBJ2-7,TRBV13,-,CASSLRTEMDEQYF,TGTGCCAGCAGCTTGAGGACCGAGATGGACGAGCAGTACTTC
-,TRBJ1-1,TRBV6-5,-,CASSYSDRNTEAFF,TGTGCCAGCAGTTACTCAGACAGGAACACTGAAGCTTTCTTT
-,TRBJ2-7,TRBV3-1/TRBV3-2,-,CASSFKGKLGEQYF,TGTGCCAGCAGTTTCAAGGGGAAGCTTGGCGAGCAGTACTTC
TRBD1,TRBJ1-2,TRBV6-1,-,CASSEGTGGGRVGGYTF,TGTGCCAGCAGTGAAGGAACAGGGGGCGGAAGGGTGGGTGGCTACACCTTC
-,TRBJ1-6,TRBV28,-,CASSLSGPLVSFNSPLHF,TGTGCCAGCAGTCTATCGGGCCCCCTCGTCTCGTTTAATTCACCCCTCCACTTT
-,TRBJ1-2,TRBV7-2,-,CASSFRDGGYTF,TGTGCCAGCAGCTTCCGAGACGGAGGCTACACCTTC
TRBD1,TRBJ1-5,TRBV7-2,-,CASSPRTGNQPQHF,TGTGCCAGCAGCCCACGGACAGGGAATCAGCCCCAGCATTTT
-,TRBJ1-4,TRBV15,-,CATSRVQNNEKLFF,TGTGCCACCAGCAGGGTACAGAATAATGAAAAACTGTTTTTT
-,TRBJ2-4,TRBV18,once,CASSPEPMDRKRNIQYF,TGTGCCAGCTCACCAGAGCCAATGGACAGAAAAAGGAACATTCAGTACTTC
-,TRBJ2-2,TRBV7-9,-,CASALRESTGELFF,TGTGCCAGCGCTCTGAGGGAATCCACCGGGGAGCTGTTTTTT
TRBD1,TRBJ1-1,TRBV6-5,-,CASSKTGGLGAFF,TGTGCCAGCAGTAAAACAGGGGGGTTGGGAGCTTTCTTT
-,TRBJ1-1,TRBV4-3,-,CASSQVEGIMAEAFF,TGCGCCAGCAGCCAAGTAGAGGGTATAATGGCTGAAGCTTTCTTT
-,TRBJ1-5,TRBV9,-,CASSPAVLRVRPNQPQHF,TGTGCCAGCAGCCCCGCAGTATTAAGGGTGCGACCCAATCAGCCCCAGCATTTT
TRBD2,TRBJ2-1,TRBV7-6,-,CASSPQTSGSTNEQFF,TGTGCCAGCAGCCCACAGACTAGCGGGAGTACAAATGAGCAGTTCTTC
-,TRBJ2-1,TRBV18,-,CASSLPKGRFEQFF,TGTGCCAGCTCACTACCAAAAGGACGTTTCGAGCAGTTCTTC
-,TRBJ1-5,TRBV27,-,CASSPTSLNQPQHF,TGTGCCAGCAGTCCCACCAGCCTAAATCAGCCCCAGCATTTT
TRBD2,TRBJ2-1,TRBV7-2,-,CASSPYSGRPFF,TGTGCCAGCAGCCCCTATAGCGGGAGGCCGTTCTTC